These T cell receptor beta chains were read from a single sample in a study of OX40 agonist ivuxolimab in advanced cancers. Sequencing used immunoSEQ multiplex PCR; TCRdb keeps in-frame clones, though not all of them. This sample has tens of thousands of clones; around 86% occur once, and the top ten carry around 0.97%. The sample in question was CD4+ or CD8+ T cells sorted from blood, obtained in a trial of the OX40 agonist ivuxolimab. The source of these receptors is an adult with an advanced solid tumor such as melanoma, head and neck, liver or kidney cancer. Both conserved end residues are trimmed from each CDR3.

v_call: TRBV19
j_call: TRBJ1-5
cdr3_aa: ASSEGITQPQH

v_call: TRBV19
j_call: TRBJ2-6
cdr3_aa: ASSRDRGFSGANVLT

v_call: TRBV11-1
j_call: TRBJ2-1
cdr3_aa: ASSLGQGANNEQF

v_call: TRBV5-1
j_call: TRBJ1-2
cdr3_aa: ASSLAVGGYYGYT

v_call: TRBV7-6
j_call: TRBJ1-4
cdr3_aa: ASSPRTGDNEKLF

v_call: TRBV4-2
j_call: TRBJ2-3
cdr3_aa: ASSQATPGRGVRDTQY

v_call: TRBV5-1
j_call: TRBJ2-1
cdr3_aa: ASSLVTSGSNEQF

v_call: TRBV7-2
j_call: TRBJ2-1
cdr3_aa: ASSLDRTSGTGEQF

v_call: TRBV10-3
j_call: NA
cdr3_aa: AISGGLADSYEQY

v_call: TRBV9
j_call: TRBJ1-3
cdr3_aa: ASSGFNSGNTIY

v_call: TRBV2
j_call: TRBJ2-3
cdr3_aa: ASKTGGSTDTQY

v_call: TRBV10-3
j_call: TRBJ2-1
cdr3_aa: AISESYRGNEQF

v_call: TRBV5-6
j_call: TRBJ2-3
cdr3_aa: ASSLAGTGSTDTQY

v_call: TRBV19
j_call: TRBJ1-6
cdr3_aa: ASAPGTRQNSPLH

v_call: TRBV7-2
j_call: TRBJ2-2
cdr3_aa: ASSYGGLHTGELF

v_call: TRBV18
j_call: TRBJ1-4
cdr3_aa: ASSPPTRTDEKLF

v_call: TRBV5-1
j_call: TRBJ1-3
cdr3_aa: ASSSQGDGNTIY

v_call: TRBV25-1
j_call: TRBJ2-3
cdr3_aa: ASSRMRGHTDTQY

v_call: TRBV29-1
j_call: TRBJ1-1
cdr3_aa: SVPLGNTEAF

v_call: TRBV7-6
j_call: TRBJ2-5
cdr3_aa: ASSLGGFRETQY

v_call: TRBV2
j_call: TRBJ2-3
cdr3_aa: ASSDRGRTSTDTQY

v_call: TRBV5-8
j_call: TRBJ2-7
cdr3_aa: ASSPTGQYPSEQY

v_call: TRBV7-6
j_call: TRBJ1-4
cdr3_aa: ASSLVSGLEEKLF

v_call: TRBV9
j_call: TRBJ1-2
cdr3_aa: ASSVDRWGGYT

v_call: TRBV27
j_call: TRBJ2-7
cdr3_aa: ASSARLAGAPYEQY

v_call: TRBV18
j_call: TRBJ1-5
cdr3_aa: ASSPGNNQPQH

v_call: TRBV25-1
j_call: TRBJ2-5
cdr3_aa: ASSPGLAGETQY

v_call: TRBV5-1
j_call: TRBJ2-2
cdr3_aa: ASSLEPVAGELF

v_call: TRBV2
j_call: TRBJ1-2
cdr3_aa: ASSANRPKGYGYT

v_call: TRBV7-9
j_call: TRBJ2-7
cdr3_aa: ASSLDVGFYEQY

v_call: TRBV2
j_call: TRBJ1-2
cdr3_aa: ASSESGGYGYT

v_call: TRBV7-2
j_call: TRBJ1-1
cdr3_aa: ASSRDRFEAF

v_call: TRBV10-2
j_call: TRBJ2-7
cdr3_aa: ASLGLAGESYEQY

v_call: TRBV6-6
j_call: TRBJ2-7
cdr3_aa: ASRGTERGYEQY

v_call: TRBV6-7
j_call: TRBJ2-7
cdr3_aa: ASSYPGQGAGEQY

v_call: TRBV6-1
j_call: TRBJ1-2
cdr3_aa: ALGVPYGYT

v_call: TRBV9
j_call: TRBJ2-3
cdr3_aa: ASSVGWAGVPDTQY

v_call: TRBV4-2
j_call: TRBJ1-5
cdr3_aa: ASSQDRAGQPQH

v_call: TRBV10-3
j_call: TRBJ2-5
cdr3_aa: ATAGQVTQETQY